One sample yielded the 32 T cell receptor beta chains listed below, sequenced in a study of lymphopenia after photon versus proton radiotherapy. Libraries were prepared by immunoSEQ multiplex PCR; TCRdb keeps only in-frame clonotypes and omits some of them. The sample lists roughly 25,000 clones, 90% occurring once. Sequencing used peripheral blood, obtained from a patient treated with photon-based radiotherapy. The receptors originated from a woman between 45 and 60 years old with cholangiocarcinoma.

The chain recombines TRBV7-2 with TRBJ2-3, with 9 positions matching TRBD1. V gave up 9 bases and J gave up 0 bases; unmatched junction bases: 4. The CDR3 is 14 residues long. Germline values: CDR1 SGHTA, CDR2 FQGNSA. CDR3 residues: CARATGGSTDTQYF. The CDR3 nucleotides are TGTGCCAGGGCAACAGGGGGCAGCACAGATACGCAGTATTTT.

Turning to this clone: The junction differs from germline at one of its ends, possibly a read error. The CDR3 region is CVSSPGLEYGYTF. The CDR3 coding sequence is TGTGTCAGCTCACCAGGACTGGAATATGGCTACACCTTC. V usage is TRBV18 and J usage is TRBJ1-2; D ambiguous. The CDR3 is 13 residues long. CDR1 is KGHSH, CDR2 LQKENI, per germline. The whole variable domain, filled in from reference TRBV18 and TRBJ1-2, reads NAGVMQNPRHLVRRRGQEARLRCSPMKGHSHVYWYRQLPEEGLKFMVYLQKENIIDESGMPKERFSAEFPKEGPSILRIQQVVRGDSAAYFCVSSPGLEYGYTFGSGTRLTVV.

The rearrangement uses TRBV19 and TRBJ2-5; 9 bases match TRBD1. V dropped 7 bases and J dropped 5; count of bases not matched to a gene: 8. Germline CDR1 LNHDA, CDR2 SQIVND (reference sequence). CDR3 length equals 14 residues. The chain's CDR3 is CASTQTGGAETQYF. For the CDR3, the DNA is TGTGCCAGTACTCAGACAGGGGGGGCCGAGACCCAGTACTTC.

V is TRBV5-1 and J is TRBJ2-1, with D tentatively TRBD1 (6 bases). Trimming cost V 5 bases and J 5 bases, with 11 bases left between them. Per germline, CDR1 SGHRS and CDR2 YFSETQ. CDR3 length equals 13 residues. CDR3 sequence reads: CASRYRENNEQFF. Here the CDR3 DNA reads TGCGCCAGCAGGTACAGGGAGAACAATGAGCAGTTCTTC.

The chain employs TRBV10-3 and TRBJ2-7; no reliable D call. The germline V gene encodes CDR1 ENHRY and CDR2 SYGVKD. V was trimmed by 0 bases and J by 0 bases, leaving 15 bases between them. The CDR3 totals 17 residues. The CDR3 DNA reads TGTGCCATCAGTGAGTCGTTGGTTGGGAAAAGCTCCTACGAGCAGTACTTC. Translated, it gives CAISESLVGKSSYEQYF.

This clone has only one observation. The junction departs from germline at one end; a sequencing error may be responsible. The V and J genes are TRBV30 and TRBJ1-1; no reliable D call. Germline V lookup: CDR1 GTSNPN, CDR2 SVGIG (reference sequence). This CDR3 region has 12 residues. As DNA, the CDR3 is TGTGCCTGGAGTGTAAGTAGGGCTTCCAATGGGTTT. Protein: CAWSVSRASNGF.

The chain employs TRBV7-2 and TRBJ1-2; D is uncertain. Trimming left V 1 base short and J 0 bases short, with 12 bases between. Germline V gene lookup returns CDR1 SGHTA and CDR2 FQGNSA. This CDR3 is 16 amino acids long. The CDR3 loop is CASSLGTSSANYGYTF. CDR3 nucleotides: TGTGCCAGCAGCTTAGGAACGTCCTCAGCTAACTATGGCTACACCTTC.

The V gene is TRBV11-2, the J gene TRBJ1-2, with D perhaps TRBD1 (6 bases). Germline values: CDR1 SGHAT, CDR2 FQNNGV. V lost 3 bases, J lost 4 bases, and 15 bases lay in between. The CDR3 loop spans 15 amino acids. CDR3 residues: CASSFVRGWGYGYTF. In DNA form, the CDR3 reads TGTGCCAGCAGCTTCGTCAGGGGATGGGGCTATGGCTACACCTTC.

The rearrangement links TRBV5-5 to TRBJ2-2; D unresolved. The CDR3 consists of 16 residues. Trimming removed 6 bases from V and 1 base from J, with 16 bases in between. CDR1 is SGHKS, CDR2 YYEKEE, per germline (reference sequence). The chain's CDR3 is CASTQTYRKNTGELFF. CDR3 in DNA: TGTGCCAGCACACAGACATACCGGAAGAACACCGGGGAGCTGTTTTTT.

The chain carries TRBV7-2 and TRBJ2-3, with 11 bases lining up with TRBD2. The germline V gene encodes CDR1 SGHTA and CDR2 FQGNSA. V was pared by 8 bases and J by 2 bases, with 3 bases of the junction left unmatched. CDR3 length equals 14 residues. Here the CDR3 reads CASLTSGNTDTQYF. The CDR3 nucleotides read TGTGCCAGCCTGACTAGCGGGAACACAGATACGCAGTATTTT. Using reference TRBV7-2 and TRBJ2-3 for the parts outside the CDR3, the full variable domain is GAGVSQSPSNKVTEKGKDVELRCDPISGHTALYWYRQSLGQGLEFLIYFQGNSAPDKSGLPSDRFSAERTGGSVSTLTIQRTQQEDSAVYLCASLTSGNTDTQYFGPGTRLTVL.

V gene TRBV5-1 combines with J gene TRBJ1-1; 7 bases are shared with TRBD1. CDR1 is SGHRS and CDR2 is YFSETQ in the germline V gene. V dropped 0 bases and J dropped 1; count of bases not matched to a gene: 6. This CDR3 is built from 16 residues. The CDR3 DNA sequence: TGCGCCAGCAGCTTGGTAGCAGGGGGGAGGAACACTGAAGCTTTCTTT. Translating it yields CASSLVAGGRNTEAFF. The variable domain in full, with the rest retrieved from reference TRBV5-1 and TRBJ1-1, is KAGVTQTPRYLIKTRGQQVTLSCSPISGHRSVSWYQQTPGQGLQFLFEYFSETQRNKGNFPGRFSGRQFSNSRSEMNVSTLELGDSALYLCASSLVAGGRNTEAFFGQGTRLTVV.

The chain carries TRBV6-1 and TRBJ1-4; D possibly corresponds to TRBD1 (5 bases). The CDR3 loop spans 15 amino acids. Trimming stripped 7 bases from V and 5 bases from J, with 17 bases between. Germline CDR1 is MNHNS and CDR2 is SASEGT. The CDR3 region is CASKEPMGRNEKLFF. CDR3 nucleotides: TGTGCCAGCAAAGAACCGATGGGACGGAATGAAAAACTGTTTTTT.

In its sample, this clone was seen a few times. The chain joins TRBV10-3 to TRBJ2-7, with TRBD2 identical over 9 bases. V trimming: 0 bases; J trimming: 3 bases; junction bases outside the gene matches: 9. Germline CDR1 and CDR2: ENHRY and SYGVKD. The CDR3 has 17 amino acids. Written as DNA, the CDR3 is TGTGCCATCAGTGAGTCGAAAAGCGGGGGGCCGAACTACGAGCAGTACTTC. It translates to CAISESKSGGPNYEQYF.

This clone was picked up one time. This chain connects TRBV7-6 to TRBJ1-5; D not certain. From germline, CDR1 is SGHVS and CDR2 FNYEAQ. V shed 6 bases and J shed 7 bases, with 13 bases lying between them. The CDR3 has 13 residues. The CDR3 DNA sequence: TGTGCCAGCAGTGAGGCCCTACAGCAGCCCCAGCATTTT. It is translated as CASSEALQQPQHF.

This chain connects TRBV7-6 to TRBJ1-1; the D is unclear. This CDR3 comprises 18 residues. V was pared by 1 base and J by 1 base, with 19 bases between. Germline V gene sequence: CDR1 SGHVS, CDR2 FNYEAQ. The CDR3 region has the DNA TGTGCCAGCAGCTTAGGACCGAACAAGCCTTACTGGAACACTGAAGCTTTCTTT. Amino acid sequence: CASSLGPNKPYWNTEAFF.

The chain combines TRBV7-9 with TRBJ1-5; D perhaps matches TRBD1 (6 bases). CDR1 and CDR2 from the germline V gene are SEHNR and FQNEAQ (reference sequence). The CDR3 is made up of 14 amino acids. With 5 bases removed from V and 2 bases from J, the gap between germline ends came to 10 bases. CDR3 residues: CASSPPGGNQPQHF. The CDR3 coding sequence is TGTGCCAGCAGCCCACCAGGGGGCAATCAGCCCCAGCATTTT.

The V gene is TRBV6-5, the J gene TRBJ1-2; D perhaps matches TRBD1 (6 bases). The CDR3 has 14 residues. CDR1 and CDR2 (germline): MNHEY, SVGAGI. V was trimmed by 6 bases and J by 6 bases, leaving 17 bases between them. The CDR3 spells CASRPGQYVDGYTF. CDR3 nucleotide sequence: TGTGCCAGCAGACCCGGACAGTACGTGGATGGCTACACCTTC.

J is TRBJ1-2 and V is TRBV30; 10 bases align to TRBD1. The CDR3 extends over 13 amino acids. The germline CDR1 and CDR2 sequences are GTSNPN and SVGIG (reference sequence). Trimming at V came to 3 bases and at J to 8 bases, leaving 6 bases not matched to a gene. CDR3 protein: CAWSRGQGEGYTF. In DNA form, the CDR3 reads TGTGCCTGGAGCAGAGGACAGGGGGAAGGCTACACCTTC.

V is TRBV6-6 and J is TRBJ1-2; tentatively, D is TRBD1 (6 bases). In germline, CDR1 is MNHNY, CDR2 SVGAGI (reference sequence). The CDR3 runs to 13 residues. The V end lost 6 bases, the J end lost 6 bases, and 14 bases lay between the germline ends. The CDR3 sequence: CASRLTGRDGYTF. CDR3 bases: TGTGCCAGCAGGCTTACAGGGAGAGATGGCTACACCTTC.

In this sample, this clone turned up once. The rearrangement links TRBV28 to TRBJ2-7; D is possibly TRBD2 (6 bases). The CDR3 totals 14 residues. Germline V gene data show CDR1 as MDHEN and CDR2 as SYDVKM. V lost 6 bases and J 3 bases, leaving 15 bases between the germline ends. CDR3 sequence: CASRVGGGIYEQYF. The CDR3 region has the DNA TGTGCCAGCAGAGTGGGGGGAGGAATCTACGAGCAGTACTTC.

The chain combines TRBV7-8 with TRBJ1-2; 8 nucleotides line up with TRBD1. Germline lookup yields CDR1 SGHVS and CDR2 FQNEAQ. The V segment lost 6 bases and the J segment 7 bases; nucleotides outside the gene matches: 7. The CDR3 is 13 residues long. CDR3: CASRSPGGFGYTF. The CDR3 DNA reads TGTGCCAGCAGGTCGCCAGGGGGCTTTGGCTACACCTTC.

The CDR3 region is CASSLEVGGNYGYTF. CDR3 nucleotides: TGCGCCAGCAGCTTGGAGGTGGGAGGCAACTATGGCTACACCTTC. The V gene is TRBV5-1, the J gene TRBJ1-2; no clear D. In germline, CDR1 is SGHRS, CDR2 YFSETQ. Trimming stripped 0 bases from V and 2 bases from J, with 11 bases between. The length of the CDR3 is 15 residues. Supplemented by reference TRBV5-1 and TRBJ1-2, the full variable domain reads KAGVTQTPRYLIKTRGQQVTLSCSPISGHRSVSWYQQTPGQGLQFLFEYFSETQRNKGNFPGRFSGRQFSNSRSEMNVSTLELGDSALYLCASSLEVGGNYGYTFGSGTRLTVV.

The CDR3 sequence: CASSQEPSGGIGGNTIYF. DNA for the CDR3: TGCGCCAGCAGCCAAGAGCCCTCCGGTGGGATTGGGGGAAACACCATATATTTT. J is TRBJ1-3 and V is TRBV4-1; D unclear. Germline loops: CDR1 MGHRA, CDR2 YSYEKL. Between the trimmed V and J ends, which lost 0 bases and 4 bases, there was a span of 19 bases. This CDR3 has 18 amino acids.

The chain employs TRBV9 and TRBJ1-1; D may be TRBD1 (5 bases). V was trimmed by 0 bases and J by 4 bases, leaving 16 bases between them. Germline assignment: CDR1 SGDLS and CDR2 YYNGEE. The CDR3 is made up of 16 amino acids. As DNA, the CDR3 is TGTGCCAGCAGCGTAGGAGAACAGGCTAGAACCACTGAAGCTTTCTTT. This encodes CASSVGEQARTTEAFF.

The chain uses TRBV7-9 and TRBJ2-3; TRBD2 matches at 8 bases. Germline loops: CDR1 SEHNR, CDR2 FQNEAQ (reference sequence). The CDR3 has 16 amino acids. After removal of 5 bases from V and 4 bases from J, the junction contained 11 bases not matched to a gene. In DNA, the CDR3 is TGTGCCAGCAGCGTCTCCCCGGGACTAGTGTCAGATACGCAGTATTTT. Translation gives CASSVSPGLVSDTQYF.

The V and J genes are TRBV10-1 and TRBJ1-2, with a weak D call TRBD1 (6 bases). Germline V lookup: CDR1 WNHNN, CDR2 SYGVQD (reference sequence). CDR3 length: 15 residues. The V end was cut by 1 base, the J end by 2 bases, with 11 bases between. As DNA, the CDR3 is TGCGCCAGCAGTGAGTACGACAGGCCGAACTATGGCTACACCTTC. It translates to CASSEYDRPNYGYTF.

The chain recombines TRBV7-8 with TRBJ2-7; TRBD1 aligns across 7 bases. The ends lost 9 bases at V and 2 bases at J; junction bases unmatched: 10. The germline V gene encodes CDR1 SGHVS and CDR2 FQNEAQ. CDR3 length: 14 amino acids. The chain's CDR3 is CASTGERWAYEQYF. For the CDR3, the DNA is TGTGCCAGTACAGGGGAACGGTGGGCCTACGAGCAGTACTTC.

The chain links TRBV19 to TRBJ1-1; tentative D call: TRBD1 (6 bases). The CDR3 is 16 residues long. In germline, CDR1 is LNHDA, CDR2 SQIVND (reference sequence). V was pared by 5 bases and J by 5 bases, with 21 bases between. The CDR3 region has the DNA TGTGCCAGTAGTTCGTGGGGGCGGCGGGGAGGAACTGAAGCTTTCTTT. This gives the protein CASSSWGRRGGTEAFF.

The chain joins TRBV18 to TRBJ1-2; D is unresolved. The CDR3 has 14 amino acids. CDR1 is KGHSH, CDR2 LQKENI, per germline. V was shortened by 4 bases and J by 4 bases, with 13 bases between the two germline ends. CDR3 in amino acids: CASSQSGRGYGYTF. The CDR3, as DNA: TGTGCCAGCTCACAAAGTGGTCGGGGCTATGGCTACACCTTC.

The gene calls are TRBV4-3 and TRBJ2-2; the match to TRBD1 covers 9 bases. Germline lookup yields CDR1 LGHNA and CDR2 YSLEER. J gave up 4 bases and V 0 bases, and 3 bases lay outside the gene matches. The CDR3 has 16 residues. CDR3 sequence: CASSQEGQGITGELFF. In DNA, the CDR3 is TGCGCCAGCAGCCAAGAGGGACAGGGCATCACCGGGGAGCTGTTTTTT.

On this clone itself: At one of its ends the junction is not consistent with the germline gene, which may arise from a read error. The V and J genes are TRBV6-6 and TRBJ1-2, with 7 bases lining up with TRBD1. Germline CDR1 and CDR2: MNHNY and SVGAGI (reference sequence). The CDR3 runs to 14 residues. Here the CDR3 reads CASSYPGAGGNRGF. In DNA form, the CDR3 reads TGTGCCAGCAGTTACCCCGGGGCAGGGGGTAATAGGGGTTTC.

The chain carries TRBV4-1 and TRBJ1-3; possible D gene TRBD1, 6 bases. The CDR3 totals 14 residues. Per the germline V gene, CDR1 is MGHRA and CDR2 is YSYEKL. Trimming cost V 1 base and J 4 bases, with 8 bases left between them. The CDR3 coding sequence is TGCGCCAGCAGCCAAGGCACAGGGGGAAACACCATATATTTT. Its protein product is CASSQGTGGNTIYF.